The 22 T cell receptor beta chains in this list originate from one sample, sequenced in a study of control samples from healthy donors and cancer patients. Some clones are missing from TCRdb's copy, which holds only in-frame ones; the method was immunoSEQ multiplex PCR. The table has 100,000 to 150,000 clones, about 90% seen once. The material sequenced was blood. The receptors here all came from a man aged 18-30 years in good health.

The V call is TRBV6-2 or TRBV6-3, the J call TRBJ1-5; D unresolved. The CDR3 extends over 18 amino acids. Trimming removed 6 bases at V and 0 bases at J, with 21 bases between. From germline, CDR1 is MNHEY and CDR2 SVGEGT. In nucleotides, the CDR3 is TGTGCCAGCAGCCAACCCCCGGGGAAGGTCTATAGCAATCAGCCCCAGCATTTT. It specifies CASSQPPGKVYSNQPQHF.

The table lists this clone with a count of one. The V call is TRBV27, the J call TRBJ1-5; no firm D call. Trimming removed 3 bases from V and 6 bases from J, with 18 bases in between. The CDR3 loop spans 16 amino acids. Germline V gives CDR1 MNHEY, CDR2 SMNVEV (reference sequence). The CDR3 DNA reads TGTGCCAGCAGTTTCTCTGCGGGCCTGTCCCCTCAGCCCCAGCATTTT. Its translation is CASSFSAGLSPQPQHF.

This chain links TRBV19 with TRBJ2-7; D possibly corresponds to TRBD2 (7 bases). Looked up from germline, CDR1 is LNHDA and CDR2 is SQIVND (reference sequence). V shed 8 bases and J shed 5 bases, with 19 bases lying between them. This CDR3 has 14 amino acids. The CDR3 is CASRPVGGRDEQYF. CDR3 DNA: TGTGCCAGTCGCCCAGTCGGGGGGCGCGACGAGCAGTACTTC.

The chain employs TRBV6-6 and TRBJ2-7; TRBD2 might be the D (5 bases). The germline V and J ends were trimmed by 0 bases and 2 bases, with 14 bases remaining between them. The CDR3 has 16 amino acids. Germline V CDR1 and CDR2: MNHNY, SVGAGI (reference sequence). This chain's CDR3 is CASSYSMGSTTYEQYF. Here the CDR3 DNA reads TGTGCCAGCAGTTACTCGATGGGGAGTACAACCTACGAGCAGTACTTC.

V and J are TRBV24-1 and TRBJ1-5; D possibly corresponds to TRBD1 (5 bases). The CDR3 loop spans 13 amino acids. CDR1 is KGHDR and CDR2 is SFDVKD in the germline V gene. With 6 bases removed from V and 2 bases from J, the gap between germline ends came to 7 bases. CDR3 sequence reads: CATSRDGNQPQHF. The CDR3 nucleotides are TGTGCCACCAGTCGGGACGGCAATCAGCCCCAGCATTTT.

V is TRBV5-6 and J is TRBJ2-7, with D possibly called TRBD1 or TRBD2 (5 bases each). CDR1 is SGHDT and CDR2 is YYEEEE in the germline V gene. The CDR3 consists of 16 residues. Between the trimmed V and J ends, which lost 4 bases and 2 bases, there was a span of 19 bases. CDR3 residues: CASSPGTGSPTYEQYF. The CDR3 DNA sequence: TGTGCCAGCAGCCCGGGGACGGGGAGCCCCACCTACGAGCAGTACTTC.

This clone was seen a few times. The CDR3 sequence: CASNLGTGVQPQHF. In DNA form, the CDR3 reads TGTGCCAGCAACCTAGGGACAGGGGTTCAGCCCCAGCATTTT. V is TRBV2 and J is TRBJ1-5; TRBD1 matches 10 bases. The CDR3 is 14 residues long. V shed 7 bases, J shed 6 bases, and the junction held 6 bases outside the gene matches. Germline assignment: CDR1 SNHLY and CDR2 FYNNEI. Combining the CDR3 with reference TRBV2 and TRBJ1-5 gives the whole variable domain EPEVTQTPSHQVTQMGQEVILRCVPISNHLYFYWYRQILGQKVEFLVSFYNNEISEKSEIFDDQFSVERPDGSNFTLKIRSTKLEDSAMYFCASNLGTGVQPQHFGDGTRLSIL.

This CDR3 is CASSFGQASGQPQHF. CDR3 sequence (DNA): TGTGCCAGCAGTTTTGGGCAGGCCAGCGGGCAGCCCCAGCATTTT. V is TRBV28 and J is TRBJ1-5; no firm D call. This CDR3 comprises 15 residues. V lost 3 bases to trimming and J lost 7 bases, with 16 bases between them. Germline V gene lookup returns CDR1 MDHEN and CDR2 SYDVKM.

V gene TRBV7-9 combines with J gene TRBJ1-2; D gene unclear. V was trimmed by 3 bases and J by 8 bases, leaving 7 bases between them. The CDR3 totals 11 residues. Germline V gene data show CDR1 as SEHNR and CDR2 as FQNEAQ (reference sequence). CDR3 DNA sequence: TGTGCCAGCAGCTTCGTCAGAGGCTACACCTTC. It translates to CASSFVRGYTF. The full variable domain, in which reference TRBV7-9 and TRBJ1-2 provide the parts outside the CDR3, is DTGVSQNPRHKITKRGQNVTFRCDPISEHNRLYWYRQTLGQGPEFLTYFQNEAQLEKSRLLSDRFSAERPKGSFSTLEIQRTEQGDSAMYLCASSFVRGYTFGSGTRLTVV.

The DNA for the CDR3 is TGTGCCAGTAGTATACCCCAACACATTGGTTCCCGAGGCACCGGGGAGCTGTTTTTT. Encoded protein: CASSIPQHIGSRGTGELFF. The V and J genes are TRBV19 and TRBJ2-2; D is unclear. CDR1 and CDR2 (germline): LNHDA, SQIVND (reference sequence). Trimming cost V 2 bases and J 4 bases, with 23 bases left between them. This CDR3 is 19 amino acids long.

This clone has just one count. This chain links TRBV5-4 with TRBJ2-6; D remains ambiguous. There are 16 residues in the CDR3. Germline CDR1 reads SGHNT; CDR2 reads YYREEE (reference sequence). The germline V and J ends were trimmed by 0 bases and 4 bases, with 11 bases remaining between them. For the CDR3, the DNA is TGTGCCAGCAGCTTGGTGAGCCGCACGGGGGCCAACGTCCTGACTTTC. Translating it yields CASSLVSRTGANVLTF.

The genes are TRBV6-6 and TRBJ1-4, with no clear D. Germline-derived CDR1 and CDR2 are MNHNY and SVGAGI (reference sequence). This CDR3 has 14 residues. Trimming removed 5 bases from V and 9 bases from J, with 16 bases in between. CDR3 coding DNA: TGTGCCAGCAGTGCCAGCGGGTCATCGCAAAAACTGTTTTTT. Amino acids: CASSASGSSQKLFF.

This sequence joins TRBV28 and TRBJ2-5; TRBD1 might be the D (6 bases). The CDR3 is 14 residues long. The germline gives CDR1 MDHEN, CDR2 SYDVKM. Trimming shortened V by 6 bases and J by 6 bases, and 17 bases separated the two germline ends. CDR3 loop: CASRPQGSQKTQYF. Here the CDR3 DNA reads TGTGCCAGCAGGCCGCAGGGGTCCCAGAAGACCCAGTACTTC.

In this sample, this clone turned up a few times. This chain connects TRBV18 to TRBJ2-5; D not resolved. This CDR3 is 14 amino acids long. The V and J ends lost 1 base and 4 bases respectively, with 10 bases between them. The V gene's germline CDR1 is KGHSH and CDR2 LQKENI. The CDR3 DNA reads TGTGCCAGCTCACCACTAGGTTGGTTAGAGACCCAGTACTTC. As protein: CASSPLGWLETQYF.

The CDR3 coding sequence is TGTGCCATCCGTGGTGCGGGCAATCAGCCCCAGCATTTT. Protein: CAIRGAGNQPQHF. This sequence joins TRBV10-3 and TRBJ1-5; the D is unclear. Trimming left V 8 bases short and J 2 bases short, with 10 bases between. This CDR3 has 13 residues. The V gene's germline CDR1 is ENHRY and CDR2 SYGVKD.

The V call is TRBV27, the J call TRBJ1-4, with D maybe TRBD1 (6 bases). Germline V CDR1 and CDR2: MNHEY, SMNVEV (reference sequence). V lost 1 base and J lost 7, with 16 bases in between. The CDR3 consists of 16 residues. CDR3 DNA: TGTGCCAGCAGTTTATACTCAGGGGAAATTGGTGAAAAACTGTTTTTT. Translation: CASSLYSGEIGEKLFF.

The V call is TRBV7-2, the J call TRBJ2-7; possibly TRBD1 for D (6 bases). Germline CDR1 and CDR2: SGHTA and FQGNSA. The CDR3 is 16 residues long. Between the trimmed V and J ends, which lost 1 base and 2 bases, there was a span of 15 bases. This chain's CDR3 is CASSLGVTGSAYEQYF. The CDR3 DNA reads TGTGCCAGCAGCTTAGGGGTTACAGGGTCAGCCTACGAGCAGTACTTC.

This clone was observed a single time. This chain uses TRBV7-6 with TRBJ2-3; D is unresolved. Looked up from germline, CDR1 is SGHVS and CDR2 is FNYEAQ. The CDR3 totals 11 residues. V was clipped by 2 bases and J by 8 bases, with 5 bases between them. CDR3 in amino acids: CASSLRGTQYF. The DNA for the CDR3 is TGTGCCAGCAGCTTACGCGGTACGCAGTATTTT.

This clone appeared a few times. The chain links TRBV6-5 to TRBJ1-1, with D unresolved. CDR1 and CDR2 from the germline V gene are MNHEY and SVGAGI. V was pared by 6 bases and J by 3 bases, with 14 bases between. The CDR3 spans 14 residues. In DNA, the CDR3 is TGTGCCAGCAGGAACGGGAGGGAGCACACTGAAGCTTTCTTT. Protein product: CASRNGREHTEAFF.

The V and J genes are TRBV6-5 and TRBJ1-5; D unresolved. V was cut by 2 bases and J by 3 bases, with 5 bases left in between. CDR1 is MNHEY, CDR2 SVGAGI, per germline. This CDR3 contains 13 residues. The CDR3 DNA reads TGTGCCAGCAGTTACGATCACAATCAGCCCCAGCATTTT. Translation: CASSYDHNQPQHF.

This chain links TRBV11-2 with TRBJ1-5, with 8 bases identical to TRBD1. CDR1 SGHAT and CDR2 FQNNGV come from the germline V gene. Unmatched junction bases numbered 3, after V lost 3 bases and J lost 5 bases. The CDR3 covers 14 residues. The DNA for the CDR3 is TGTGCCAGCAGCTTGGGGACAGGTTATCAGCCCCAGCATTTT. As protein: CASSLGTGYQPQHF. The full variable domain, its missing parts supplied by reference TRBV11-2 and TRBJ1-5, is EAGVAQSPRYKIIEKRQSVAFWCNPISGHATLYWYQQILGQGPKLLIQFQNNGVVDDSQLPKDRFSAERLKGVDSTLKIQPAKLEDSAVYLCASSLGTGYQPQHFGDGTRLSIL.

This clone was seen a few times. V and J are TRBV5-4 and TRBJ2-1; D gene unclear. Looked up from germline, CDR1 is SGHNT and CDR2 is YYREEE (reference sequence). V lost 4 bases to trimming and J lost 1 base, with 9 bases between them. CDR3 length equals 14 residues. CDR3 in amino acids: CASSASSSYNEQFF. The CDR3 DNA reads as TGTGCCAGCAGCGCCAGTTCTTCCTACAATGAGCAGTTCTTC.